Within the sample, the clone carrying this T cell receptor beta chain is medium-sized (0.01 to 0.1%). This table comes from immunoSEQ multiplex PCR, and its TCRdb copy is limited to in-frame clones, with some not included. The sample yields some 11,000 clones, around 82% seen once. The sample belongs to a study of PD-1 and CTLA-4 blockade in melanoma. The CDR3 spans 10 residues. The ends were cut back, 8 bases at V and 9 bases at J, with 11 bases in the middle. The chain employs TRBV12-3 or TRBV12-4 and TRBJ2-7; D may match TRBD1 or TRBD2 (5 bases each). The TCR originated in a human donor with melanoma. The material was CD8+ T cells from peripheral blood, obtained from a patient given anti-PD-1 treatment. Here the CDR3 DNA reads TGTGCCAGCGGGGGTGAAGGGCAGTACTTC. It is translated as CASGGEGQYF.